The 5 T cell receptor beta chains presented below share a single source sample, sequenced in a study of blood T cell repertoires in COVID-19. Clones were read by immunoSEQ multiplex PCR, and TCRdb kept only the in-frame ones, dropping some. The repertoire consists of about 160,000 clones, with 80% to 90% occurring once and the leading ten covering more than 5%. The sample was peripheral blood. The receptors originated from a woman aged 45-65 years with COVID-19, enrolled during active disease.

V gene TRBV6-5 combines with J gene TRBJ2-5; TRBD2 agrees at 11 bases. Trimming took 6 bases from V and 0 from J; bases not matched to a gene: 0. Germline values: CDR1 MNHEY, CDR2 SVGAGI. The CDR3 covers 14 residues. The CDR3 loop reads CASRLAGDQETQYF. The CDR3 DNA follows: TGTGCCAGCAGACTAGCGGGGGACCAAGAGACCCAGTACTTC.

J is TRBJ2-7 and V is TRBV7-9, with 10 nucleotides matching TRBD2. Trimming at V came to 4 bases and at J to 2 bases, leaving 2 bases not matched to a gene. The length of the CDR3 is 14 residues. CDR1 is SEHNR and CDR2 is FQNEAQ in the germline V gene (reference sequence). The CDR3 protein is CASSSLAGTYEQYF. The CDR3 bases are TGTGCCAGCAGCTCACTAGCGGGGACCTACGAGCAGTACTTC.

This clone was detected once. Other DNA sequences of this sample code for an identical CDR3. V usage is TRBV7-8 and J usage is TRBJ1-2, with 9 bases lining up with TRBD1. Unmatched junction bases numbered 5, after V lost 5 bases and J lost 4 bases. Per germline, CDR1 SGHVS and CDR2 FQNEAQ. The CDR3 runs to 14 residues. CDR3 bases: TGTGCCAGCAGCCAAACAGGGGGCGTCTATGGCTACACCTTC. Translating gives CASSQTGGVYGYTF.

V usage is TRBV7-9 and J usage is TRBJ1-6; TRBD1 aligns across 8 bases. The CDR3 is made up of 16 amino acids. Losses at the gene ends were 5 bases for V and 0 bases for J; bases not matched to a gene: 3. Germline loops: CDR1 SEHNR, CDR2 FQNEAQ (reference sequence). The CDR3 DNA is TGTGCCAGCAGCCGGGACAGGAACTCCTATAATTCACCCCTCCACTTT. This codes for CASSRDRNSYNSPLHF.

The CDR3 is CALTRPGEPQHF. For the CDR3, the DNA is TGTGCCCTAACGAGACCCGGGGAGCCCCAGCATTTT. The genes are TRBV30 and TRBJ1-5; D is unresolved. The V gene's germline CDR1 is GTSNPN and CDR2 SVGIG (reference sequence). This CDR3 is 12 amino acids long. V was trimmed by 8 bases and J by 8 bases, leaving 16 bases between them. Combining the CDR3 with reference TRBV30 and TRBJ1-5 gives the whole variable domain SQTIHQWPATLVQPVGSPLSLECTVEGTSNPNLYWYRQAAGRGLQLLFYSVGIGQISSEVPQNLSASRPQDRQFILSSKKLLLSDSGFYLCALTRPGEPQHFGDGTRLSIL.